These 3 T cell receptor beta chains came from one sample sequenced in a study of CD8+CD57+ T cells in acquired aplastic anemia. Patients who underwent sequencing had shown CD8+CD57+ cell expansion by flow cytometry. TCR beta VDJ and CDR3 profiling used genomic DNA as template. TCRdb re-analysed the reads in MiXCR, keeping a single row per CDR3 protein. The data hold under 150,000 distinct CDR3 sequences, with about 40% observed a single time. Sequencing input: sorted CD4+, CD8+, or CD8+CD57+ T cells (not recorded which) from PBMCs. The source of these receptors is a human donor with aplastic anemia.

The table lists this clonotype with many counts. V is TRBV10-3 and J is TRBJ1-5; perhaps TRBD1 as D (5 bases). CDR1 and CDR2 from the germline V gene are ENHRY and SYGVKD. The CDR3 totals 13 residues. Trimming took 4 bases from V and 4 from J, leaving 8 bases between them. CDR3 loop: CAISAGGNQPQHF. CDR3 bases: TGTGCCATCAGTGCTGGGGGGAATCAGCCCCAGCATTTT.

This clonotype was seen at least ten times. The chain uses TRBV7-9 and TRBJ1-1; maybe TRBD1 (5 bases). The CDR3 has 15 residues. Germline V lookup: CDR1 SEHNR, CDR2 FQNEAQ (reference sequence). The V gene lost 4 bases and the J gene lost 3 bases, with 15 bases spanning the gap. CDR3 residues: CASSSRGDGDTEAFF. CDR3 nucleotide sequence: TGTGCCAGCAGCTCGAGGGGTGACGGGGACACTGAAGCTTTCTTT.

This clonotype was counted at least ten times. This sequence joins TRBV9 and TRBJ2-1; D is ambiguous. Germline V gene sequence: CDR1 SGDLS, CDR2 YYNGEE. The CDR3 contains 16 residues. V lost 0 bases and J 0 bases, leaving 10 bases between the germline ends. For the CDR3, the DNA is TGTGCCAGCAGCGTAGATGGGTCTAGCTCCTACAATGAGCAGTTCTTC. It encodes CASSVDGSSSYNEQFF.